This TCR beta chain was obtained from a study of monozygotic twins with inflammatory bowel disease. The CDR3 extends over 16 amino acids. CDR1 is SGHAT, CDR2 FQNNGV, per germline. On this clonotype itself: What it recognizes is unknown.

A template switching step added UMIs, each with a 6-nucleotide sample barcode. Following a re-call of the 5' RACE reads, TCRdb has one entry per CDR3 protein and lacks DNA. The table counts about 420,000 distinct CDR3 sequences; 2% to 2.5% lies in the top ten. Overall study findings and caveats: Varied immunosuppressive treatments among patients may have increased repertoire variability. Compared with healthy co-twins, IBD patients showed reduced TCRbeta repertoire diversity by inverse Simpson. Sharing of clonotypes with others was lower in IBD patients than in healthy twins, and this was especially so with disease activity.

This rearrangement joins TRBV11-2 to TRBJ2-3; the D call from TCRdb, TRBD2, cannot be confirmed without DNA. The sequence was obtained from a human donor with ulcerative colitis or Crohn's disease, or a healthy co-twin of an affected twin (not recorded which). The sequencing input was blood. The CDR3 loop is CASSALLAGDTDTQYF.